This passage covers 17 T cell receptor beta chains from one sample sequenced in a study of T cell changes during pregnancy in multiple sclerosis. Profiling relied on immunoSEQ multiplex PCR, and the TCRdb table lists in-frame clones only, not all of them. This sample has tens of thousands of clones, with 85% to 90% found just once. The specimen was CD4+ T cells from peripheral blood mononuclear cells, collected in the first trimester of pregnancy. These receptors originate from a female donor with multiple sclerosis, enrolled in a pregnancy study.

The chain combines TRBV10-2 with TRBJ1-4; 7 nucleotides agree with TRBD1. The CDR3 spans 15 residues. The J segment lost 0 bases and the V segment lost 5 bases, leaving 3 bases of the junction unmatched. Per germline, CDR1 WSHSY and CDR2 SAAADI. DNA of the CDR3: TGCGCCAGCAGTCCTACAGGGGCAACTAATGAAAAACTGTTTTTT. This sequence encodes CASSPTGATNEKLFF.

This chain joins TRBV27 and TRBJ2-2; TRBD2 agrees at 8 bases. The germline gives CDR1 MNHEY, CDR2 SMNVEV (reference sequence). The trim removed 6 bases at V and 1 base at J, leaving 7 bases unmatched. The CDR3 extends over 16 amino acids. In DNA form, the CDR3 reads TGTGCCAGCAGGGGCCCGCTAGCGGGGAACACCGGGGAGCTGTTTTTT. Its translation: CASRGPLAGNTGELFF.

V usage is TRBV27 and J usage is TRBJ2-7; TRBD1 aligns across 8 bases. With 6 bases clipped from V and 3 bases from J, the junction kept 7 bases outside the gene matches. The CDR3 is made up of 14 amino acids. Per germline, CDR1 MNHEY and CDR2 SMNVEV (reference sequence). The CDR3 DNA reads TGTGCCAGCAGAGGGGGACAGGTGTACTACGAGCAGTACTTC. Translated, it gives CASRGGQVYYEQYF.

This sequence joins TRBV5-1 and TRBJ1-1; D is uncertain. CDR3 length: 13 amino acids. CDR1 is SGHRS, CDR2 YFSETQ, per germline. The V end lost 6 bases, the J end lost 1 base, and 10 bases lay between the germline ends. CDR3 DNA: TGCGCCAGCAAAACACATCCGAACACTGAAGCTTTCTTT. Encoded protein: CASKTHPNTEAFF.

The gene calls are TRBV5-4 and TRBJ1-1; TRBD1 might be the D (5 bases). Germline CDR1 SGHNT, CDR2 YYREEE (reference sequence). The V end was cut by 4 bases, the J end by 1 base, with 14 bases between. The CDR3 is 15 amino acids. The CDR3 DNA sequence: TGTGCCAGCAGCCAAAAACAGGTGAGGAACACTGAAGCTTTCTTT. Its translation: CASSQKQVRNTEAFF.

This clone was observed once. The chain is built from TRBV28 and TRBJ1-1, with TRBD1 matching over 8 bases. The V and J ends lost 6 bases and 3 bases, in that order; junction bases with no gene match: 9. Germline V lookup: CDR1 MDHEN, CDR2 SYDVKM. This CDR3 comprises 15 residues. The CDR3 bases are TGTGCCAGCAGGACAGCCCAGGGGGCCTACACTGAAGCTTTCTTT. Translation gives CASRTAQGAYTEAFF.

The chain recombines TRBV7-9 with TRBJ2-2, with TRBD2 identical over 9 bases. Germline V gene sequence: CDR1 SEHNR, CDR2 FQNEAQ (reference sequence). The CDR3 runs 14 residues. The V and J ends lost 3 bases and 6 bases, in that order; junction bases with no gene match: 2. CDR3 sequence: CASSFSGRAGELFF. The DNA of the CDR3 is TGTGCCAGCAGCTTTAGCGGGAGAGCCGGGGAGCTGTTTTTT.

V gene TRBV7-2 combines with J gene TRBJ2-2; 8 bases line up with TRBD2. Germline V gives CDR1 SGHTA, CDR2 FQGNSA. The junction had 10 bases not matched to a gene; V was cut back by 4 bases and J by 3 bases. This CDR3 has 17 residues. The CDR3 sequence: CASSYRGEREYTGELFF. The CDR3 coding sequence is TGTGCCAGCAGCTATAGAGGCGAGCGGGAGTACACCGGGGAGCTGTTTTTT. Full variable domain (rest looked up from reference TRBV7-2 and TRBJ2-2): GAGVSQSPSNKVTEKGKDVELRCDPISGHTALYWYRQSLGQGLEFLIYFQGNSAPDKSGLPSDRFSAERTGGSVSTLTIQRTQQEDSAVYLCASSYRGEREYTGELFFGEGSRLTVL.

This chain's CDR3 is CASSLGSTRNTEAFF. The CDR3 nucleotides read TGTGCCAGCAGCCTCGGGTCGACTAGGAACACTGAAGCTTTCTTT. The V gene is TRBV6-5, the J gene TRBJ1-1; unclear D gene. CDR3 size: 15 residues. V gave up 6 bases and J gave up 1 base, with 15 bases separating them. Germline V gene data show CDR1 as MNHEY and CDR2 as SVGAGI.

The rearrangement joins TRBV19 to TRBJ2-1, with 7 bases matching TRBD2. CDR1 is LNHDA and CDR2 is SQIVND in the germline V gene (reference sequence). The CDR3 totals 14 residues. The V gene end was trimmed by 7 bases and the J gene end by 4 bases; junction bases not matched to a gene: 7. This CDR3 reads CASTLRGGYNEQFF. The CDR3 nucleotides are TGTGCCAGTACTCTACGGGGAGGGTACAATGAGCAGTTCTTC.

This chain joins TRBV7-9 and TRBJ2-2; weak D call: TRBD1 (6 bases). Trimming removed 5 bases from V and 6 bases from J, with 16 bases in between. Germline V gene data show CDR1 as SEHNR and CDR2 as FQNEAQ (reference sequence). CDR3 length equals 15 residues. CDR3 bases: TGTGCCAGCAGCCCCTGGACAGAAGGGGCCGGGGAGCTGTTTTTT. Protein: CASSPWTEGAGELFF.

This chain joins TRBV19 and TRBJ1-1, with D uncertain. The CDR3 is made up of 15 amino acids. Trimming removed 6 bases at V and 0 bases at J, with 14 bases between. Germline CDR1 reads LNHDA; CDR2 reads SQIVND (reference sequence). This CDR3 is CASSAGQQMNTEAFF. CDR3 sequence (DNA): TGTGCCAGTAGCGCGGGCCAACAGATGAACACTGAAGCTTTCTTT.

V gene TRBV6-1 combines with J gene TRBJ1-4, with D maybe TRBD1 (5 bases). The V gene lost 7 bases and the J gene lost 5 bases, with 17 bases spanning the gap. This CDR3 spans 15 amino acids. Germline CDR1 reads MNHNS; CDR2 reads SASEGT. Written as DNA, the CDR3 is TGTGCCAGCACTCCACCCGACAGAAGAAATGAAAAACTGTTTTTT. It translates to CASTPPDRRNEKLFF.

The CDR3 DNA follows: TGTGCCATCAGTGAGTCGGGCAGTAACTATGGCTACACCTTC. This gives the protein CAISESGSNYGYTF. V and J are TRBV10-3 and TRBJ1-2; D ambiguous. The V gene lost 0 bases and the J gene lost 1 base, with 6 bases spanning the gap. CDR1 ENHRY and CDR2 SYGVKD come from the germline V gene. This CDR3 has 14 amino acids.

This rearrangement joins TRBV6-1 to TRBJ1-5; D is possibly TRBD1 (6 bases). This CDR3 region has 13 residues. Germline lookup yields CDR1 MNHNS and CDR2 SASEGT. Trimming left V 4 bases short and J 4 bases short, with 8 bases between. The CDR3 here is CASSAQGNQPQHF. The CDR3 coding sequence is TGTGCCAGCAGTGCACAGGGAAATCAGCCCCAGCATTTT.

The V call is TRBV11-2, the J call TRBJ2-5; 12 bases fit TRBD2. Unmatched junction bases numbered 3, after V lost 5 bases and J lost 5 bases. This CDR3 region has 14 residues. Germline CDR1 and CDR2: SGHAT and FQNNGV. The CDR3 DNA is TGTGCCAGCAGCCCGACTAGCGGGAGTGAGACCCAGTACTTC. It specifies CASSPTSGSETQYF.

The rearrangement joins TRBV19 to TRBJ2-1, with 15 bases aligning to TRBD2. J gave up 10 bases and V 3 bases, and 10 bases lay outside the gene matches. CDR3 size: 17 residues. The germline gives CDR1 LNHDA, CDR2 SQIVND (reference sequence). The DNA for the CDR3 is TGTGCCAGTAGTATCAGACGATCCGGGACTAGCGGGGGGGAGCAGTTCTTC. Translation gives CASSIRRSGTSGGEQFF.